Presented here are 27 T cell receptor beta chains from one specimen sequenced in a study of shared clonotypes between healthy human individuals (dated by TCRdb to about 2020). The library was built by means of the immunoSEQ multiplex PCR assay. Here the immuneACCESS table is served through TCRdb, limited to in-frame sequences with V and J called. Missing clones are a known gap in these copies; in checked studies unresolved V genes cover under half, and the rest lacks a known reason. The sample contains over 1.4 million clones, roughly 96% of them found a single time. The ten largest clones represent over 1% of the sample. Sequenced material: naive CD4+ T cells sorted from blood. The cell subset or site label for this specimen denotes: CD45RA+ positively selected. All receptors come from a young man in good health.

The chain employs TRBV30 and TRBJ2-5; 9 positions match TRBD1. V lost 1 base, J lost 5 bases, and 5 bases stayed unmatched. The CDR3 loop spans 14 amino acids. Germline V lookup: CDR1 GTSNPN, CDR2 SVGIG (reference sequence). This CDR3 reads CAWSGDRVRETQYF. The CDR3 region has the DNA TGTGCCTGGAGTGGGGACAGGGTAAGGGAGACCCAGTACTTC.

The chain combines TRBV7-8 with TRBJ1-5; D not resolved. The germline V gene has CDR1 SGHVS and CDR2 FQNEAQ. Trimming stripped 5 bases from V and 1 base from J, with 12 bases between. This CDR3 is built from 15 residues. The CDR3 nucleotides are TGTGCCAGCAGCAATCCCGGACGGAGCAATCAGCCCCAGCATTTT. It is translated as CASSNPGRSNQPQHF. Full variable domain (rest looked up from reference TRBV7-8 and TRBJ1-5): GAGVSQSPRYKVAKRGQDVALRCDPISGHVSLFWYQQALGQGPEFLTYFQNEAQLDKSGLPSDRFFAERPEGSVSTLKIQRTQQEDSAVYLCASSNPGRSNQPQHFGDGTRLSIL.

The chain links TRBV11-3 to TRBJ2-7, with D hard to call. The CDR3 length is 13 residues. Germline-derived CDR1 and CDR2 are SGHNT and YENEEA. Trimming stripped 0 bases from V and 7 bases from J, with 10 bases between. The CDR3 DNA is TGTGCCAGCAGCTTAGACTTAGGGCGAGAGCAGTACTTC. Translated: CASSLDLGREQYF.

V is TRBV2 and J is TRBJ2-1; TRBD2 is a possible D gene (5 bases). Trimming left V 0 bases short and J 15 bases short, with 18 bases between. The CDR3 spans 14 residues. From germline, CDR1 is SNHLY and CDR2 FYNNEI. The CDR3 bases are TGTGCCAGCAGTGAAGCGCTTCTGACTCTTCGGGGGTTCTTC. As protein: CASSEALLTLRGFF.

Points on this clone: Distinct nucleotide sequences in the sample also encode this CDR3. This chain connects TRBV5-1 to TRBJ2-3; D is possibly TRBD2 (5 bases). Trimming took 5 bases from V and 0 from J, leaving 7 bases between them. Germline V CDR1 and CDR2: SGHRS, YFSETQ. The CDR3 sequence is 13 residues long. The CDR3 sequence is CASRRESTDTQYF. As DNA, the CDR3 is TGCGCCAGCAGACGGGAAAGCACAGATACGCAGTATTTT.

In its sample, this clone was seen once. V usage is TRBV6-1 and J usage is TRBJ2-4; TRBD1 matches 10 bases. The CDR3 runs 18 residues. Losses at the gene ends were 1 base for V and 0 bases for J; bases not matched to a gene: 6. Germline V gives CDR1 MNHNS, CDR2 SASEGT. CDR3 sequence reads: CASSEVGQGTLAKNIQYF. CDR3 in DNA: TGTGCCAGCAGTGAAGTGGGACAGGGGACTTTAGCCAAAAACATTCAGTACTTC.

The chain employs TRBV7-7 and TRBJ2-7; possible D gene TRBD1, 5 bases. CDR1 is SSHAT, CDR2 FNYEAQ, per germline (reference sequence). V dropped 1 base and J dropped 1 base, with 11 bases sitting between them. The CDR3 consists of 15 residues. The CDR3 spells CASSLGRASSYEQYF. CDR3 DNA sequence: TGTGCCAGCAGCTTAGGCAGGGCCTCGTCCTACGAGCAGTACTTC.

This chain uses TRBV9 with TRBJ1-1; no clear D. The length of the CDR3 is 13 residues. Germline CDR1 is SGDLS and CDR2 is YYNGEE. Trimming shortened V by 0 bases and J by 7 bases, and 10 bases separated the two germline ends. CDR3 loop: CASSVEPNSEAFF. CDR3 bases: TGTGCCAGCAGCGTAGAGCCGAATAGTGAAGCTTTCTTT.

The chain uses TRBV18 and TRBJ1-2; 10 nucleotides align to TRBD1. The CDR3 has 18 amino acids. The trim removed 3 bases at V and 4 bases at J, leaving 14 bases unmatched. CDR1 and CDR2 from the germline V gene are KGHSH and LQKENI. CDR3: CASSPYPGTGAASYGYTF. The CDR3 DNA reads as TGTGCCAGCTCACCTTACCCCGGGACAGGGGCCGCGTCCTATGGCTACACCTTC.

CDR3 in amino acids: CASSLPDRGGYNEQFF. CDR3 sequence (DNA): TGTGCCAGCAGTTTACCGGACAGGGGGGGATACAATGAGCAGTTCTTC. This chain links TRBV27 with TRBJ2-1, with TRBD1 identical over 10 bases. The J segment lost 4 bases and the V segment lost 2 bases, leaving 5 bases of the junction unmatched. CDR3 size: 16 residues. Germline CDR1 MNHEY, CDR2 SMNVEV (reference sequence).

The chain couples TRBV21-1 to TRBJ2-6; no check of the table's D call, TRBD2, against the DNA was made. TRBV21-1 is shown as a pseudogene. The CDR3 is made up of 18 amino acids. The CDR3 DNA follows: TGTGCCAGCAGCAAAGTCGGAGAGCTCTCCTCTGGGGCCAACGTCCTGACTTTC. As protein: CASSKVGELSSGANVLTF.

The chain couples TRBV7-2 to TRBJ2-3; 7 bases map to TRBD1. The CDR3 spans 15 residues. The ends lost 6 bases at V and 0 bases at J; junction bases unmatched: 6. CDR1 is SGHTA and CDR2 is FQGNSA in the germline V gene. The CDR3 region has the DNA TGTGCCAGCAGTTATAGACAGGGTAGCACAGATACGCAGTATTTT. Translated, it gives CASSYRQGSTDTQYF.

The V gene is TRBV10-2, the J gene TRBJ2-1; 9 bases map to TRBD2. Losses at the gene ends were 2 bases for V and 4 bases for J; bases not matched to a gene: 9. Germline V gene sequence: CDR1 WSHSY, CDR2 SAAADI. This CDR3 has 17 amino acids. The CDR3 is CASSEAASGEGYNEQFF. In DNA form, the CDR3 reads TGCGCCAGCAGTGAGGCGGCTAGCGGGGAGGGTTACAATGAGCAGTTCTTC.

The table lists this clone with a count of one. The same CDR3 arises from other DNA sequences in this sample as well. This chain joins TRBV5-1 and TRBJ2-4; possible D gene TRBD1, 6 bases. The CDR3 totals 13 residues. Germline CDR1 reads SGHRS; CDR2 reads YFSETQ. The ends were cut back, 0 bases at V and 5 bases at J, with 6 bases in the middle. CDR3 in DNA: TGCGCCAGCAGCTTGGGACAGGAAAACATTCAGTACTTC. Translating gives CASSLGQENIQYF.

This chain uses TRBV5-5 with TRBJ2-1, with 7 bases identical to TRBD2. Trimming took 4 bases from V and 6 from J; bases not matched to a gene: 16. In germline, CDR1 is SGHKS, CDR2 YYEKEE (reference sequence). The CDR3 extends over 17 amino acids. The CDR3 sequence: CASSPEFRTRTGNEQFF. The CDR3 DNA reads as TGTGCCAGCAGCCCCGAATTCCGGACTAGGACGGGCAATGAGCAGTTCTTC.

The chain has TRBV11-2 and TRBJ2-1, with D unclear. Looked up from germline, CDR1 is SGHAT and CDR2 is FQNNGV. The CDR3 is 14 amino acids. With 0 bases removed from V and 3 bases from J, the gap between germline ends came to 6 bases. The CDR3 sequence: CASSLDIRYNEQFF. CDR3 bases: TGTGCCAGCAGCTTAGATATCCGCTACAATGAGCAGTTCTTC.

The chain has TRBV5-5 and TRBJ1-3, with no clear D. The V gene's germline CDR1 is SGHKS and CDR2 YYEKEE (reference sequence). V lost 4 bases, J lost 4 bases, and 12 bases lay in between. The CDR3 is 14 residues long. The CDR3 spells CASSPLGFGNTIYF. The CDR3 nucleotides are TGTGCCAGCAGCCCCCTCGGGTTCGGAAACACCATATATTTT.

The rearrangement links TRBV2 to TRBJ2-3; D is ambiguous. The ends were cut back, 0 bases at V and 3 bases at J, with 7 bases in the middle. The CDR3 contains 14 residues. In germline, CDR1 is SNHLY, CDR2 FYNNEI. The CDR3 sequence is CASSEALGTDTQYF. In DNA, the CDR3 is TGTGCCAGCAGTGAAGCGCTGGGAACAGATACGCAGTATTTT.

The genes are TRBV19 and TRBJ1-5; weak D call: TRBD1 (5 bases). V lost 3 bases and J 5 bases, leaving 11 bases between the germline ends. Germline CDR1 reads LNHDA; CDR2 reads SQIVND (reference sequence). This CDR3 is 14 amino acids long. The CDR3 DNA is TGTGCCAGTAGTATGAGGACACGCTATCAGCCCCAGCATTTT. It is translated as CASSMRTRYQPQHF.

The CDR3 coding sequence is TGTGCCAGCAGCAGGGACGGGTGGAGTGAAAAACTGTTTTTT. Translating it yields CASSRDGWSEKLFF. This chain joins TRBV7-2 and TRBJ1-4; TRBD1 might be the D (5 bases). Trimming cost V 5 bases and J 7 bases, with 14 bases left between them. CDR3 length: 14 residues. The V gene's germline CDR1 is SGHTA and CDR2 FQGNSA.

The chain employs TRBV6-6 and TRBJ2-7; D not certain. The CDR3 totals 15 residues. The germline V gene encodes CDR1 MNHNY and CDR2 SVGAGI (reference sequence). The germline V and J ends were trimmed by 4 bases and 2 bases, with 15 bases remaining between them. CDR3 nucleotide sequence: TGTGCCAGCAGTTGGGTTGGGCAGGCAGCCTACGAGCAGTACTTC. This codes for CASSWVGQAAYEQYF.

The V gene is TRBV7-2, the J gene TRBJ1-1; D is unclear. Trimming shortened V by 3 bases and J by 0 bases, and 5 bases separated the two germline ends. Germline values: CDR1 SGHTA, CDR2 FQGNSA. The CDR3 is made up of 13 amino acids. CDR3 DNA sequence: TGTGCCAGCAGCTTGACGGTGAACACTGAAGCTTTCTTT. It is translated as CASSLTVNTEAFF.

This clone was detected a few times. This chain links TRBV7-2 with TRBJ2-3; D gene uncertain. CDR1 SGHTA and CDR2 FQGNSA come from the germline V gene. This CDR3 spans 12 amino acids. Trimming shortened V by 1 base and J by 4 bases, and 3 bases separated the two germline ends. CDR3: CASSLVPDTQYF. The CDR3 DNA sequence: TGTGCCAGCAGCTTAGTTCCAGATACGCAGTATTTT.

This rearrangement joins TRBV6-5 to TRBJ2-3, with D possibly TRBD2 on 5 matching bases. The germline CDR1 and CDR2 sequences are MNHEY and SVGAGI. V dropped 6 bases and J dropped 8 bases, with 12 bases sitting between them. The CDR3 consists of 12 residues. The CDR3 DNA reads as TGTGCCAGCAGGGGGATAGCGCCTACGCAGTATTTT. Its translation: CASRGIAPTQYF.

The rearrangement uses TRBV28 and TRBJ2-3; D possibly matches TRBD1 or TRBD2 (5 bases each). The V and J ends lost 7 bases and 4 bases respectively, with 18 bases between them. There are 15 residues in the CDR3. Germline assignment: CDR1 MDHEN and CDR2 SYDVKM. The CDR3 sequence is CASTLGVGPPDTQYF. The CDR3 DNA follows: TGTGCCAGCACCTTGGGGGTAGGTCCACCAGATACGCAGTATTTT. Based on the CDR3 plus reference TRBV28 and TRBJ2-3, the full variable domain is DVKVTQSSRYLVKRTGEKVFLECVQDMDHENMFWYRQDPGLGLRLIYFSYDVKMKEKGDIPEGYSVSREKKERFSLILESASTNQTSMYLCASTLGVGPPDTQYFGPGTRLTVL.

The rearrangement links TRBV7-2 to TRBJ1-4, with D possibly being TRBD1 (6 bases). CDR3 length equals 17 residues. Trimming took off 6 bases at V and 7 bases at J, with 24 bases between the two ends. Germline-derived CDR1 and CDR2 are SGHTA and FQGNSA. Here the CDR3 DNA reads TGTGCCAGCAGTTTGTCAAAACAGGGACGTGTGGGTGAAAAACTGTTTTTT. Translated: CASSLSKQGRVGEKLFF.

V and J are TRBV28 and TRBJ1-2; possibly TRBD1 for D (6 bases). Per germline, CDR1 MDHEN and CDR2 SYDVKM. The CDR3 extends over 12 amino acids. Trimming took 6 bases from V and 5 from J, leaving 10 bases between them. CDR3 bases: TGTGCCAGCAGCACAGGACAGTATGGCTACACCTTC. It yields the protein CASSTGQYGYTF.